This T cell receptor beta chain was obtained from a study of CD8 T cells in Susac syndrome. With random hexamers, 0.5 to 1 ug RNA was reverse transcribed. The immunoSEQ assay covered 54 Vbeta and 13 Jbeta segments for CDR3. TCRdb reprocessed the immunoSEQ multiplex PCR reads via MiXCR and lists one record per CDR3 protein. The table lists hundreds of thousands of distinct CDR3 sequences, about 95% of them singletons. Material: CD4+ T cells from PBMCs. The origin of this receptor is a human donor with Susac syndrome.

The CDR3: CSARVEQGNTEAFF. The CDR3 DNA sequence: TGCAGTGCTAGAGTTGAACAGGGGAACACTGAAGCTTTCTTT. This chain uses TRBV20-1 with TRBJ1-1, with D maybe TRBD1 (6 bases). Trimming left V 1 base short and J 1 base short, with 10 bases between. Germline V gives CDR1 DFQATT, CDR2 SNEGSKA (reference sequence). The CDR3 runs 14 residues.